The present entry profiles one T cell receptor beta chain with its context. In germline, CDR1 is MDHEN, CDR2 SYDVKM. This CDR3 is built from 13 residues. V was pared by 10 bases and J by 2 bases, with 5 bases of the junction left unmatched. Per the original methods: Nucleated cell number was recorded as an estimate derived from reference gene primer amplification. Libraries were prepared by immunoSEQ multiplex PCR; TCRdb keeps only in-frame clonotypes and omits some of them. The V and J calls and clone size are taken from that table; D and trimming were inferred from the DNA. The sample contains around 18,000 clones, approximately 89% of which appear only once. This sample was taken from a study of blood T cell repertoires in COVID-19. Study at large: Acute and convalescent COVID-19 samples came from the United States, Italy and Spain. PBMCs, B-cell-depleted T cells, or T cells were the source of the cDNA or gDNA that made up the material.

This sequence was found in a human donor in a cohort sampled during active COVID-19. The chain is built from TRBV28 and TRBJ2-1, with TRBD1 matching over 7 bases. Sample: peripheral blood. The CDR3 region has the DNA TGTGCCACCTGGGACAGTACCTACAATGAGCAGTTCTTC. Residues: CATWDSTYNEQFF.